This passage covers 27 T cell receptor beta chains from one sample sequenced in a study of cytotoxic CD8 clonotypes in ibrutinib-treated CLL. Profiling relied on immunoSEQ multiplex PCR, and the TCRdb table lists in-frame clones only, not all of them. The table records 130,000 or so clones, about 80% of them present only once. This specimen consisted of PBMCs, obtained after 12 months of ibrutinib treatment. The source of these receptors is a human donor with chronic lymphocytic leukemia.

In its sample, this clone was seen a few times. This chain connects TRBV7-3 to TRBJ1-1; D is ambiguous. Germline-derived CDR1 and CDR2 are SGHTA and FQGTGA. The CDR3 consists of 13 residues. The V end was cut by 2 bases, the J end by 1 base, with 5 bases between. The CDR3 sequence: CASSLSENTEAFF. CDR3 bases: TGTGCCAGCAGCTTATCGGAGAACACTGAAGCTTTCTTT.

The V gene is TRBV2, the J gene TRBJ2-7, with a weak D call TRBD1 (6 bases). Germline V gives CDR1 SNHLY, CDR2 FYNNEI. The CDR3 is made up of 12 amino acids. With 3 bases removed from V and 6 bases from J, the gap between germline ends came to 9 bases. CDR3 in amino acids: CASSDQGLEQYF. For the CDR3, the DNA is TGTGCCAGCAGTGACCAGGGGCTCGAGCAGTACTTC.

The CDR3 coding sequence is TGTGCCAGCAGCTTAGGTGTCCGAGCCTATTCACCCCTCCACTTT. Protein sequence: CASSLGVRAYSPLHF. The chain employs TRBV28 and TRBJ1-6; no reliable D call. In germline, CDR1 is MDHEN, CDR2 SYDVKM. This CDR3 is 15 amino acids long. V was shortened by 6 bases and J by 8 bases, with 17 bases between the two germline ends.

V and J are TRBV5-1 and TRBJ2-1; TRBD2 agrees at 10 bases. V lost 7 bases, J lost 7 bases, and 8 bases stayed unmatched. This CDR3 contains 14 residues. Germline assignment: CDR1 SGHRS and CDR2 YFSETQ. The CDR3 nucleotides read TGCGCCAGCTGGGGGGCTAGCGGGAGTAATGAGCAGTTCTTC. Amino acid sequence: CASWGASGSNEQFF.

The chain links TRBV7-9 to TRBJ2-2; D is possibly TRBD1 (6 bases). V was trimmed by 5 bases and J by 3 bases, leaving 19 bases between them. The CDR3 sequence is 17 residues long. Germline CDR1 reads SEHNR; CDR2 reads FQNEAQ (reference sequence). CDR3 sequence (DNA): TGTGCCAGCAGCGCCTTTTCTCGGGCAGGGGACACCGGGGAGCTGTTTTTT. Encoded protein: CASSAFSRAGDTGELFF. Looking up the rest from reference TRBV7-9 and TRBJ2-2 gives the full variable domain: DTGVSQNPRHKITKRGQNVTFRCDPISEHNRLYWYRQTLGQGPEFLTYFQNEAQLEKSRLLSDRFSAERPKGSFSTLEIQRTEQGDSAMYLCASSAFSRAGDTGELFFGEGSRLTVL.

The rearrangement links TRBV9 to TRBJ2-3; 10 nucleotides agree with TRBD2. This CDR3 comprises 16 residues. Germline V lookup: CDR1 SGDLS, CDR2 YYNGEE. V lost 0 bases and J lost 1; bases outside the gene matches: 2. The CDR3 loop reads CASSVEGLARTDTQYF. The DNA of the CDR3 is TGTGCCAGCAGCGTAGAGGGACTAGCGCGCACAGATACGCAGTATTTT.

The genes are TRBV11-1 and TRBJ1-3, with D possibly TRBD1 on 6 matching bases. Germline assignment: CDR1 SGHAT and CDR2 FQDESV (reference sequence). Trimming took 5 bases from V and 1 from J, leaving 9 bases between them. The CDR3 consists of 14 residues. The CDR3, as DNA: TGTGCCAGCAGCAAACAGGGTTCTGGAAACACCATATATTTT. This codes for CASSKQGSGNTIYF.

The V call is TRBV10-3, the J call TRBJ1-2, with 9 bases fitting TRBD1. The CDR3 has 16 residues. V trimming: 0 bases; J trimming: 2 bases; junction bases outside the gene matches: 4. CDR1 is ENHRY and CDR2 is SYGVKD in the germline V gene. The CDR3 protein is CAISESTGTGNYGYTF. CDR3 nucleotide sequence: TGTGCCATCAGTGAGTCAACGGGGACAGGGAACTATGGCTACACCTTC.

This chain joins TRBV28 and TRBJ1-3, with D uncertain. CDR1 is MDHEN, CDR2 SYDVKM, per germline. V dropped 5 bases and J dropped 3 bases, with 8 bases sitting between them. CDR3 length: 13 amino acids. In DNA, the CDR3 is TGTGCCAGCAGTCCCGAGTTTGGAAACACCATATATTTT. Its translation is CASSPEFGNTIYF.

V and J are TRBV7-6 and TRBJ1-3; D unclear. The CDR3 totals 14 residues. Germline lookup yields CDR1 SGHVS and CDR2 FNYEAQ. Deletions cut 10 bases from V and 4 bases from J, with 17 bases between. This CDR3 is CAIAHRRTGNTIYF. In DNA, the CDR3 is TGTGCCATTGCCCATCGGCGGACCGGAAACACCATATATTTT.

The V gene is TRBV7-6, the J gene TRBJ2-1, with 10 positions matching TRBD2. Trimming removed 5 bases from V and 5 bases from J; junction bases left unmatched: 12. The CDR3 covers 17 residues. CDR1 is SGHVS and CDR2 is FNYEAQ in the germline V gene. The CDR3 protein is CASSAGPSSGGHNEQFF. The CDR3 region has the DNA TGTGCCAGCAGCGCCGGGCCTTCTAGCGGGGGCCACAATGAGCAGTTCTTC.

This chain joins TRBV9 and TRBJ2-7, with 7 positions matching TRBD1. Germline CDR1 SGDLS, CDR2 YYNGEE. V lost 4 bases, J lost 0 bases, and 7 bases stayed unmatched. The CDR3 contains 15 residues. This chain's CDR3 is CASSTRQGLSYEQYF. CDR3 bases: TGTGCCAGCAGCACCCGACAGGGCCTCTCCTACGAGCAGTACTTC.

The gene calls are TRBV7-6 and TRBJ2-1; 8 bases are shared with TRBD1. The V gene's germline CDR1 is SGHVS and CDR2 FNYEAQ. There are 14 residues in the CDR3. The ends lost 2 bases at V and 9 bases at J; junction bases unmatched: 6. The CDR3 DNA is TGTGCCAGCAGCTTATCCGGACAGGGAGGTGAGCAGTTCTTC. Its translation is CASSLSGQGGEQFF.

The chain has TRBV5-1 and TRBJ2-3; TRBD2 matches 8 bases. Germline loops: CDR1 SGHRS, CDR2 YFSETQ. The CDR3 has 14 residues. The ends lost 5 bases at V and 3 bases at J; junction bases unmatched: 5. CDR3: CASRAGASTDTQYF. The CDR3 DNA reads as TGCGCCAGCAGAGCGGGGGCCTCTACAGATACGCAGTATTTT.

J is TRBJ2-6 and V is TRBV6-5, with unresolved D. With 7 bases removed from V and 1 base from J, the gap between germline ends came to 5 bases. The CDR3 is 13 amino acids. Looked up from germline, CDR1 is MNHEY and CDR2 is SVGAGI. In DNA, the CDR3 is TGTGCCAGCACTCAATCTGGGGCCAACGTCCTGACTTTC. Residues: CASTQSGANVLTF.

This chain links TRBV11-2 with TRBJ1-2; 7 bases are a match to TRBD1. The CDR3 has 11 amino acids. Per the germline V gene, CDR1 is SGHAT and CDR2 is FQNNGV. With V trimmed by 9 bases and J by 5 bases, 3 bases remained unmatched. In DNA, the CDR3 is TGTGCCAGTACACAGGGGTATGGCTACACCTTC. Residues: CASTQGYGYTF.

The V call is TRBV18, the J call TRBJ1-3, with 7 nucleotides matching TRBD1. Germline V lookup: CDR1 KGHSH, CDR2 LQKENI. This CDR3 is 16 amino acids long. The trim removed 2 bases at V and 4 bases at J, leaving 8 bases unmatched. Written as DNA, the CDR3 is TGTGCCAGCTCACCAAGCGAGGGGGCTTGGGGAAACACCATATATTTT. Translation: CASSPSEGAWGNTIYF.

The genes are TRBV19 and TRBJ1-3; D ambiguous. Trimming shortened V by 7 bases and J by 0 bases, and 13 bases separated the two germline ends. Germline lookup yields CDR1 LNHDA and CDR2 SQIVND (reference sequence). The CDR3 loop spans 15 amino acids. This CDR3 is CASIVPRSSGNTIYF. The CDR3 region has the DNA TGTGCCAGTATCGTTCCGCGAAGCTCTGGAAACACCATATATTTT.

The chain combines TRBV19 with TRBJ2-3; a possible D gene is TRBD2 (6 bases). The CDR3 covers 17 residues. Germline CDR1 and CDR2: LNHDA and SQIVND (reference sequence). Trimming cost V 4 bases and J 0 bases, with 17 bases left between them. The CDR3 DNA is TGTGCCAGTAGTAATCCCGGTGGGGGGACTAGCACAGATACGCAGTATTTT. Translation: CASSNPGGGTSTDTQYF.

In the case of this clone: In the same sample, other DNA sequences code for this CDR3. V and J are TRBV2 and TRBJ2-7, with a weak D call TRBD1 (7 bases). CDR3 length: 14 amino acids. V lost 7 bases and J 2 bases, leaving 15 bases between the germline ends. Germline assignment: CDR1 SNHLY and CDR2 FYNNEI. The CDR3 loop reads CASKAGTATYEQYF. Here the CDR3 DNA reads TGTGCCAGCAAGGCGGGGACAGCTACCTACGAGCAGTACTTC.

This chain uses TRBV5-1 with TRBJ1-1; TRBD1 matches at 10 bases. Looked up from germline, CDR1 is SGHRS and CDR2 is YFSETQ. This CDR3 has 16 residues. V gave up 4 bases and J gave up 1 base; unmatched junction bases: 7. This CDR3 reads CASSRGTGAKNTEAFF. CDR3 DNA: TGCGCCAGCAGCCGAGGGACAGGGGCTAAGAACACTGAAGCTTTCTTT.

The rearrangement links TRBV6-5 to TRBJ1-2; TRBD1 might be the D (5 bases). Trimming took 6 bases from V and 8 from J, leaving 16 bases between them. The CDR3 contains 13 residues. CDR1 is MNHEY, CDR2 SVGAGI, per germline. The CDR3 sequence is CASRSHNGDGYTF. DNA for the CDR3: TGTGCCAGCAGATCACATAACGGGGACGGCTACACCTTC.

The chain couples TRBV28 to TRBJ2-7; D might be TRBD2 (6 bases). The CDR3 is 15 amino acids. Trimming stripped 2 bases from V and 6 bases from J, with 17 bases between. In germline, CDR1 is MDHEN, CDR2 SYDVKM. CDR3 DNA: TGTGCCAGCAGTTTAGGGGGGAACGGATCTCCCGAGCAGTACTTC. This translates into CASSLGGNGSPEQYF.

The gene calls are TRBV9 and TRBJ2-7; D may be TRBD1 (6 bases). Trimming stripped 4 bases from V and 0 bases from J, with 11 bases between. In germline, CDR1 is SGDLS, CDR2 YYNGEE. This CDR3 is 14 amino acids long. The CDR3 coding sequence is TGTGCCAGCAGCCCCCGGGACAACTCCTACGAGCAGTACTTC. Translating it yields CASSPRDNSYEQYF.

Written as DNA, the CDR3 is TGTGCCAGCAGCTTAGCCCGGGGACCCGAAAAACTGTTTTTT. Its translation: CASSLARGPEKLFF. The rearrangement links TRBV13 to TRBJ1-4; D may be TRBD1 (5 bases). CDR3 length equals 14 residues. Trimming removed 1 base at V and 8 bases at J, with 11 bases between. The germline V gene encodes CDR1 PRHDT and CDR2 FYEKMQ (reference sequence).

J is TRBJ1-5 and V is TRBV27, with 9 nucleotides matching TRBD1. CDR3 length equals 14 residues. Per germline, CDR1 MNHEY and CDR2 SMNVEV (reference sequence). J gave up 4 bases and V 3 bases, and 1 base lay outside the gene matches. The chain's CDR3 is CASSFGTGNQPQHF. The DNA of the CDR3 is TGTGCCAGCAGTTTTGGGACAGGGAATCAGCCCCAGCATTTT.

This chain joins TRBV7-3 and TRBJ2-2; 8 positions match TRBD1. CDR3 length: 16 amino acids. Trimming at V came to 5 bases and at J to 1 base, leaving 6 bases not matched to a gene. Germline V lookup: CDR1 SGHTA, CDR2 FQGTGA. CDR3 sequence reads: CASSTRTGMNTGELFF. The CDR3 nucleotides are TGTGCCAGCAGCACAAGGACAGGGATGAACACCGGGGAGCTGTTTTTT.